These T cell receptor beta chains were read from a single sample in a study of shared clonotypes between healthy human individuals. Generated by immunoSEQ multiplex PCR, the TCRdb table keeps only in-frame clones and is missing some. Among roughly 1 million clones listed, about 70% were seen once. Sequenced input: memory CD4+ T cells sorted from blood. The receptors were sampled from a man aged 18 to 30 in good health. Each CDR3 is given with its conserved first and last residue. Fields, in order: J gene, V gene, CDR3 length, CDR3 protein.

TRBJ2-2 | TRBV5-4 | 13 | CASSLVSTGELFF
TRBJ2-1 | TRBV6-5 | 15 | CASSRGTSGSNEQFF
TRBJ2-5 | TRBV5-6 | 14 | CASSSLRPGETQYF
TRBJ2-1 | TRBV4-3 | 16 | CASSQVGSAGYNEQFF
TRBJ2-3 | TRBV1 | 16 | CTSSQGSRGSTDTQYF
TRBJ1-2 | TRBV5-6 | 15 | CASSPTWGTKESYTF
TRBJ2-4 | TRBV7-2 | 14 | CASSLPGAKNIQYF
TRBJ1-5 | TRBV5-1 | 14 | CASSATGENQPQHF
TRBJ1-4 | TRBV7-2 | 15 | CASSPAGTGREKLFF
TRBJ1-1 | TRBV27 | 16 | CASSLQGAGMNTEAFF
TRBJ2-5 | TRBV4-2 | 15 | CASSKGGVNQETQYF
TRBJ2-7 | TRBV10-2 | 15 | CASSESWDRIYEQYF
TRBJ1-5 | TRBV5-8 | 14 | CASRLNGPNQPQHF
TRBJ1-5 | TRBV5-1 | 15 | CASSLGDNSNQPQHF
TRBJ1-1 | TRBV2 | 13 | CASQTSLNTEAFF
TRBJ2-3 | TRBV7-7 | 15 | CASSPQGLLTDTQYF
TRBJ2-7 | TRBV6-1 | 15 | CASRGGSSGSFSKYF
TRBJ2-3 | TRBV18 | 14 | CASSLASSTDTQYF
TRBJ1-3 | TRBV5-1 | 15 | CASSFSGGSGNTIYF
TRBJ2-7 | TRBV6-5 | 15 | CASSYSSGGGHEQYF
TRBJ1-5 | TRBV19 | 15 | CASSSPNRGNQPQHF
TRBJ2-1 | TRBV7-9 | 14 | CASSLETESNEQFF
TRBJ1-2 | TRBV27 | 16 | CASSLLPGTGSLGYTF
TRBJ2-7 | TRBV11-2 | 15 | CASSDTDLYSYEQYF
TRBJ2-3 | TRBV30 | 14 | CAWSHRRGTDTQYF